Listed below are T cell receptor beta chains from one sample, sequenced in a study of Ad26.COV2.S vaccination and SARS-CoV-2 variants. Profiling relied on immunoSEQ multiplex PCR, and the TCRdb table lists in-frame clones only, not all of them. The sample consists of some 330,000 clones, roughly 90% of them appearing once. This specimen consisted of peripheral blood, obtained in a trial of Ad26.COV2.S vaccine versus placebo. These receptors were taken from a person aged 18-65 years who received the Ad26.COV2.S COVID-19 vaccine or a placebo. Both conserved end residues are part of each CDR3. The order of the fields is clone size, CDR3 length, J gene, D gene, V gene, CDR3 DNA, CDR3 protein. The D gene is left open where the match is weak. Rows may omit the clone size; those that give it use once, few, many or a size class.

.	14	TRBJ1-1	.	TRBV7-2	TGTGCCAGCAGCACGGGACTCGAAAACACTGAAGCTTTCTTT	CASSTGLENTEAFF
.	14	TRBJ2-1	.	TRBV2	TGTGCCAGCAGTGGTTTGGCTAGTAACAATGAGCAGTTCTTC	CASSGLASNNEQFF
.	13	TRBJ1-1	.	TRBV14	TGTGCCAGCAGCCTCGCCCTGGGTAATGAAGCTTTCTTT	CASSLALGNEAFF
.	16	TRBJ1-2	.	TRBV5-1	TGCGCCAGCAGCAGCACTACAGGGAAGCCTAACTATGGCTACACCTTC	CASSSTTGKPNYGYTF
.	17	TRBJ2-7	TRBD2	TRBV9	TGTGCCAGCAGCCCCAGACTAGCGGGGGGCCATCTCTACGAGCAGTACTTC	CASSPRLAGGHLYEQYF
.	19	TRBJ2-7	.	TRBV10-1	TGCGCCAGCAGTGATATTGGGGGGCGAGAAGCCTTCAATTCCTACGAGCAGTACTTC	CASSDIGGREAFNSYEQYF
once	13	TRBJ2-3	TRBD1	TRBV2	TGTGCCAGCAGTGTAACAGGGGGAGATACGCAGTATTTT	CASSVTGGDTQYF
.	14	TRBJ1-3	TRBD1	TRBV30	TGTGCCTGGAGTAGAGGGCAGGGGGCAAACACCATATATTTT	CAWSRGQGANTIYF
.	13	TRBJ2-7	.	TRBV3-1/TRBV3-2	TGTGCCAGCAGTCAAACAGGGACCTACGAGCAGTACTTC	CASSQTGTYEQYF
.	13	TRBJ1-6	.	TRBV3-1/TRBV3-2	TGTGCCAGCAGCCATCAGGGGAATTCACCCCTCCACTTT	CASSHQGNSPLHF
.	18	TRBJ1-3	.	TRBV4-3	TGCGCCAGCAGCCAAGATCCCCCTTATGAGCCCTCTGGAAACACCATATATTTT	CASSQDPPYEPSGNTIYF
.	16	TRBJ2-7	.	TRBV5-1	TGCGCCAGCAGCTCGGAAGGGACGGGGGCCTCCTACGAGCAGTACTTC	CASSSEGTGASYEQYF
.	14	TRBJ2-7	TRBD1	TRBV6-2/TRBV6-3	TGTGCCAGCAGCCCCCGACAGGGGGGCCACGAGCAGTACTTC	CASSPRQGGHEQYF
once	14	TRBJ2-2	.	TRBV19	TGTGCCAGTAGTGAGGGGGGTCACACCGGGGAGCTGTTTTTT	CASSEGGHTGELFF
.	19	TRBJ1-5	.	TRBV10-3	TGTGCCATCGCGGAAGAAGGCCCATACGGACACTATAGCAATCAGCCCCAGCATTTT	CAIAEEGPYGHYSNQPQHF
.	12	TRBJ1-2	.	TRBV7-9	TGTGCCAGCAGTTCCGGACAAGAGGGCTACACCTTC	CASSSGQEGYTF
.	15	TRBJ2-1	TRBD2	TRBV7-2	TGTGCCAGCAGCTTAGGGGTTAGCGGGGGCAATGAGCAGTTCTTC	CASSLGVSGGNEQFF
few	17	TRBJ2-1	TRBD1	TRBV7-9	TGTGCCAGCAGCTTAGAACGCGCAGGGGGCGTAAAAAATGAGCAGTTCTTC	CASSLERAGGVKNEQFF
.	15	TRBJ1-5	TRBD1	TRBV4-3	TGCGCCAGCTCAGGAGGGACAGGAATATCTCAGCCCCAGCATTTT	CASSGGTGISQPQHF
.	15	TRBJ2-3	.	TRBV4-3	TGCGCCAGCAGCCAAGATCGAGGGGGACCAGATACGCAGTATTTT	CASSQDRGGPDTQYF
few	13	TRBJ1-1	.	TRBV9	TGTGCCAGCAGCCCCCGGTTTGTGGGTGAGGCTTTCTTT	CASSPRFVGEAFF
.	14	TRBJ1-4	.	TRBV7-9	TGTGCCAGCAGCTTAAGGGCGTTGGATGAAAAACTGTTTTTT	CASSLRALDEKLFF
.	17	TRBJ2-5	TRBD1	TRBV25-1	TGTGCCAGCAGGGTTCCTAGGACAGGGTCCGCCCAAGAGACCCAGTACTTC	CASRVPRTGSAQETQYF